The rows below give T cell receptor beta chains drawn from one sample of a study of control samples from healthy donors and cancer patients. This table comes from immunoSEQ multiplex PCR, and its TCRdb copy is limited to in-frame clones, with some not included. The sample contains 130,000 or so clones, about 93% of which appear only once. The sample comprised blood. All receptors come from a middle-aged man in good health. Each CDR3 is given with its conserved first and last residue. Fields, in order: clone size, D gene, V gene, CDR3 length, J gene, CDR3 DNA, CDR3 protein. The D gene is left open where the match is weak. For some rows the clone size is stated as once, few or many, or as a class when expanded; others skip it.

-	-	TRBV12-3/TRBV12-4	12	TRBJ2-1	TGTGCCAGTTCGGGGCCCTACAATGAGCAGTTCTTC	CASSGPYNEQFF
-	TRBD2	TRBV11-2	17	TRBJ2-5	TGTGCCAGCAGCTCTCAGGGGCGGGGGGGCTTCCAAGAGACCCAGTACTTC	CASSSQGRGGFQETQYF
few	-	TRBV6-1	15	TRBJ1-5	TGTGCCAGCAGTGAAGCCGGGTGGGGCAATCAGCCCCAGCATTTT	CASSEAGWGNQPQHF
-	TRBD2	TRBV6-5	16	TRBJ2-3	TGTGCCAGCAGTTTCCGGGTCGGGGGGTTCACAGATACGCAGTATTTT	CASSFRVGGFTDTQYF
-	TRBD1	TRBV19	15	TRBJ2-3	TGTGCCAGTAGTGAAGGACAGGGGAGTACAGATACGCAGTATTTT	CASSEGQGSTDTQYF
-	-	TRBV3-1/TRBV3-2	13	TRBJ2-4	TGTGCCAGCAGGCAACAGGGTGCGGACATTCAGTACTTC	CASRQQGADIQYF
few	TRBD2	TRBV9	17	TRBJ2-3	TGTGCCAGCAGCGTACAGCCTAGCGGGGGGCCGGAAGATACGCAGTATTTT	CASSVQPSGGPEDTQYF
-	TRBD1	TRBV30	15	TRBJ1-2	TGTGCCTGGAGTGTATTCGGCAGGGGGTACTATGGCTACACCTTC	CAWSVFGRGYYGYTF
-	TRBD1	TRBV9	15	TRBJ1-5	TGTGCCAGCAGCCGGGGACAGGGGGACAATCAGCCCCAGCATTTT	CASSRGQGDNQPQHF
-	-	TRBV6-5	13	TRBJ1-5	TGTGCCAGCAGCGGGCAGATAAATCAGCCCCAGCATTTT	CASSGQINQPQHF
once	-	TRBV5-1	14	TRBJ1-4	TGCGCCAGCAGCCCGACGGGGAGGAGTGAAAAACTGTTTTTT	CASSPTGRSEKLFF
once	-	TRBV10-3	12	TRBJ1-6	TGTGCCATCTCCGAAGCGACTTCACCCCTCCACTTT	CAISEATSPLHF
-	-	TRBV4-1	15	TRBJ2-7	TGCGCCAGCAGCCAAGTGCTCTCTTCCCCTCCCGAGCAGTACTTC	CASSQVLSSPPEQYF
-	-	TRBV15	15	TRBJ1-5	TGTGCCACCAGCAGTGCCGGCTATAGCAATCAGCCCCAGCATTTT	CATSSAGYSNQPQHF
-	-	TRBV6-5	12	TRBJ2-7	TGTGCCAGCAGATCTTCGTACGACGAGCAGTACTTC	CASRSSYDEQYF
-	TRBD2	TRBV4-1	16	TRBJ2-7	TGCGCCAGCAGCCGGATATCGGGGGGGCCCTCCTACGAGCAGTACTTC	CASSRISGGPSYEQYF
-	-	TRBV30	14	TRBJ1-1	TGTGCCTGGAGTGTGGGAGGGGCATTTACTGAAGCTTTCTTT	CAWSVGGAFTEAFF
-	-	TRBV7-2	14	TRBJ2-7	TGTGCCAGCAGCCCGACGATTGGGTCCTACGAGCAGTACTTC	CASSPTIGSYEQYF